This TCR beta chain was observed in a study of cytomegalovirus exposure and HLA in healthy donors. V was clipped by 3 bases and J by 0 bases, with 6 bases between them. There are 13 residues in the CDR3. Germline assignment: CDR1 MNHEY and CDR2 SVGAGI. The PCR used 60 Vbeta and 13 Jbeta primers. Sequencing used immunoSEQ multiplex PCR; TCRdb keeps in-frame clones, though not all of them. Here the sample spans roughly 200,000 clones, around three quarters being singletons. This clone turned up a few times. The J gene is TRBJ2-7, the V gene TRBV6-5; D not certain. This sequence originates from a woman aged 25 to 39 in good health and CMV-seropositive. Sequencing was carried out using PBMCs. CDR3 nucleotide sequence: TGTGCCAGCAGTTATGCTAGCTCCTACGAGCAGTACTTC. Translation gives CASSYASSYEQYF.